The clone carrying this T cell receptor delta chain was picked up a small number of times. The V end was cut by 0 bases, the J end by 0 bases, with 8 bases between. The V gene's germline CDR1 is TVYSNPD and CDR2 GDNSRS (reference sequence). CDR3 length: 13 amino acids. The sample originates from a study of gamma-delta T cells after stem cell transplantation. TCRdb re-called the RT-PCR reads with CATT. The data hold about 11,000 delta-chain clones, with 38% observed a single time. This sequence was found in a human donor. It is not recorded whose cells these are; they may come from a transplant donor. The source material was gamma-delta T cells. The chain carries TRDV3 and TRDJ1; D gene ambiguous. Here the CDR3 reads CAFRGTYTDKLIF. The CDR3 DNA is TGTGCCTTTAGAGGTACCTACACCGATAAACTCATCTTT.